The 29 T cell receptor beta chains reported below all come from one sample, sequenced in a study of T cells after yellow fever vaccination. TCRdb used MiXCR to reprocess the 5' RACE reads, holding one entry per CDR3 protein. The table lists over 300,000 distinct CDR3 sequences, 4.1% of them singletons, with under 30% in the top ten. The sequencing here drew on PBMCs, taken 5 days after the yellow fever booster vaccination. These receptor sequences come from a man between 18 and 29 years old who received the YFV17D yellow fever vaccine.

This clonotype showed up many times. This chain connects TRBV12-3 or TRBV12-4 to TRBJ1-5; TRBD1 might be the D (5 bases). The V end was cut by 3 bases, the J end by 7 bases, with 13 bases between. The CDR3 extends over 14 amino acids. The CDR3 protein is CASSFQGAKQPQHF. As DNA, the CDR3 is TGTGCCAGCAGTTTTCAGGGTGCCAAACAGCCCCAGCATTTT.

This clonotype was found a few times. The chain is built from TRBV2 and TRBJ1-2, with a tentative D call TRBD1 (5 bases). V lost 1 base and J 8 bases, leaving 17 bases between the germline ends. The CDR3 consists of 15 residues. In germline, CDR1 is SNHLY, CDR2 FYNNEI. The CDR3 spells CASSEERGSSGGYTF. The CDR3 coding sequence is TGTGCCAGCAGTGAAGAGAGGGGATCCTCAGGGGGCTACACCTTC.

The chain employs TRBV9 and TRBJ2-3; D is undetermined. CDR1 is SGDLS and CDR2 is YYNGEE in the germline V gene. V lost 0 bases to trimming and J lost 2 bases, with 10 bases between them. CDR3 length: 15 amino acids. CDR3 residues: CASSVDQDPTDTQYF. The CDR3, as DNA: TGTGCCAGCAGCGTAGATCAGGATCCCACAGATACGCAGTATTTT. Variable domain in full (rest from reference TRBV9 and TRBJ2-3): DSGVTQTPKHLITATGQRVTLRCSPRSGDLSVYWYQQSLDQGLQFLIQYYNGEERAKGNILERFSAQQFPDLHSELNLSSLELGDSALYFCASSVDQDPTDTQYFGPGTRLTVL.

The rearrangement links TRBV21-1 to TRBJ2-5; TRBD1, the table's D call, lacks a check against the DNA. TRBV21-1 is classified as a pseudogene. The CDR3 consists of 17 residues. The CDR3, as DNA: TGTGCCAGCAGCAACAGACCCGGGACAGGGTTTATGAAGACCCAGTACTTC. Translation gives CASSNRPGTGFMKTQYF.

There are a few counts of this clonotype. V gene TRBV5-1 combines with J gene TRBJ2-2, with 8 bases fitting TRBD1. The CDR3 runs to 16 residues. The germline CDR1 and CDR2 sequences are SGHRS and YFSETQ. V lost 0 bases, J lost 1 base, and 2 bases stayed unmatched. The CDR3, as DNA: TGCGCCAGCAGCTTGGCCGGACAGGGGAACACCGGGGAGCTGTTTTTT. As protein: CASSLAGQGNTGELFF.

This rearrangement joins TRBV18 to TRBJ1-2; D remains ambiguous. V shed 5 bases and J shed 1 base, with 8 bases lying between them. CDR3 length: 13 residues. Germline lookup yields CDR1 KGHSH and CDR2 LQKENI. The CDR3 spells CASSADGNYGYTF. The CDR3 DNA is TGTGCCAGCTCAGCGGACGGTAACTATGGCTACACCTTC.

V is TRBV19 and J is TRBJ1-1; D is undetermined. V was cut by 5 bases and J by 0 bases, with 16 bases left in between. The CDR3 consists of 16 residues. The germline CDR1 and CDR2 sequences are LNHDA and SQIVND (reference sequence). The CDR3 sequence is CASSDYGLLVNTEAFF. CDR3 in DNA: TGTGCCAGTAGTGACTACGGGCTACTAGTGAACACTGAAGCTTTCTTT. The full variable domain, completed using reference TRBV19 and TRBJ1-1, is DGGITQSPKYLFRKEGQNVTLSCEQNLNHDAMYWYRQDPGQGLRLIYYSQIVNDFQKGDIAEGYSVSREKKESFPLTVTSAQKNPTAFYLCASSDYGLLVNTEAFFGQGTRLTVV.

This clonotype was detected only a few times. The gene calls are TRBV29-1 and TRBJ2-1; D remains ambiguous. Germline assignment: CDR1 SQVTM and CDR2 ANQGSEA. The CDR3 is made up of 11 amino acids. V dropped 7 bases and J dropped 0 bases, with 4 bases sitting between them. CDR3 residues: CSADSYNEQFF. CDR3 coding DNA: TGCAGCGCAGACTCCTACAATGAGCAGTTCTTC.

This clonotype appeared a few times. V gene TRBV12-3 or TRBV12-4 combines with J gene TRBJ1-5, with 10 bases aligning to TRBD1. Losses at the gene ends were 4 bases for V and 6 bases for J; bases not matched to a gene: 12. There are 17 residues in the CDR3. The CDR3 region is CASSSKVGDRGSQPQHF. DNA of the CDR3: TGTGCCAGCAGTTCGAAGGTTGGGGACAGGGGAAGTCAGCCCCAGCATTTT.

This clonotype occurred a few times. The chain employs TRBV28 and TRBJ2-1; D may be TRBD2 (6 bases). Trimming cost V 2 bases and J 8 bases, with 10 bases left between them. CDR1 is MDHEN and CDR2 is SYDVKM in the germline V gene. The CDR3 contains 13 residues. The CDR3 region is CASSLAGLDEQFF. The CDR3 DNA is TGTGCCAGCAGTTTAGCGGGGTTGGATGAGCAGTTCTTC.

The V call is TRBV3-1, the J call TRBJ2-7, with 10 positions matching TRBD2. Germline CDR1 reads LGHDT; CDR2 reads YNNKEL (reference sequence). This CDR3 region has 14 residues. Trimming removed 3 bases from V and 5 bases from J; junction bases left unmatched: 4. The CDR3 loop reads CASSHSGGIDEQYF. The DNA for the CDR3 is TGTGCCAGCAGCCATAGCGGGGGGATCGACGAGCAGTACTTC.

This clonotype was picked up a small number of times. The chain combines TRBV27 with TRBJ2-7; D gene ambiguous. V lost 8 bases, J lost 5 bases, and 10 bases lay in between. Looked up from germline, CDR1 is MNHEY and CDR2 is SMNVEV (reference sequence). This CDR3 spans 11 amino acids. The CDR3 region is CASRLGHEQYV. The DNA of the CDR3 is TGTGCCAGCCGGTTGGGCCACGAGCAGTACGTC.

This clonotype was observed a handful of times. This chain connects TRBV20-1 to TRBJ1-2, with D maybe TRBD1 (6 bases). The CDR3 spans 11 residues. CDR1 and CDR2 (germline): DFQATT, SNEGSKA (reference sequence). V was cut by 6 bases and J by 6 bases, with 11 bases left in between. CDR3 sequence reads: CSALQGNGYTF. The CDR3 DNA reads as TGCAGTGCCCTACAGGGAAATGGCTACACCTTC.

The chain carries TRBV12-5 and TRBJ2-7; D unresolved. CDR1 LGHNT and CDR2 FRNRAP come from the germline V gene. The CDR3 extends over 14 amino acids. With 1 base removed from V and 0 bases from J, the gap between germline ends came to 7 bases. CDR3 coding DNA: TGTGCTAGTGGTTTGGACCCCCACTCCTACGAGCAGTACTTC. It is translated as CASGLDPHSYEQYF.

A few counts support this clonotype. V and J are TRBV7-9 and TRBJ1-5, with unresolved D. CDR1 SEHNR and CDR2 FQNEAQ come from the germline V gene (reference sequence). The CDR3 covers 13 residues. Trimming removed 3 bases at V and 4 bases at J, with 7 bases between. CDR3 sequence reads: CASSFLRNQPQHF. CDR3 DNA sequence: TGTGCCAGCAGCTTTCTCAGGAATCAGCCCCAGCATTTT.

This clonotype was counted between two and nine times. The V and J genes are TRBV5-1 and TRBJ2-5; TRBD1 matches at 7 bases. Germline V CDR1 and CDR2: SGHRS, YFSETQ. This CDR3 region has 15 residues. J lost 2 bases, V lost 4 bases, and 8 bases had no gene match. The CDR3 is CASSLGTALQETQYF. The CDR3 region has the DNA TGCGCCAGCAGCCTCGGGACAGCGTTACAAGAGACCCAGTACTTC.

This clonotype was recorded at least ten times. The J gene is TRBJ1-6, the V gene TRBV20-1; D remains ambiguous. CDR3 length: 14 amino acids. CDR1 is DFQATT and CDR2 is SNEGSKA in the germline V gene (reference sequence). The V end lost 6 bases, the J end lost 5 bases, and 14 bases lay between the germline ends. The CDR3 here is CSAPSQADNSPLHF. DNA of the CDR3: TGCAGTGCGCCAAGCCAGGCCGATAATTCACCCCTCCACTTT.

This clonotype was seen a handful of times. This chain uses TRBV4-3 with TRBJ1-3, with a tentative D call TRBD1 (5 bases). The V end was cut by 0 bases, the J end by 3 bases, with 15 bases between. Per the germline V gene, CDR1 is LGHNA and CDR2 is YSLEER. This CDR3 spans 17 amino acids. The chain's CDR3 is CASSQDNRPFYGNTIYF. The CDR3 DNA reads TGCGCCAGCAGCCAAGACAACAGGCCTTTCTATGGAAACACCATATATTTT.

This clonotype has only a few counts. The chain carries TRBV18 and TRBJ2-6; TRBD1 matches 7 bases. Trimming took 3 bases from V and 3 from J; bases not matched to a gene: 8. Germline lookup yields CDR1 KGHSH and CDR2 LQKENI. CDR3 length equals 17 residues. Here the CDR3 reads CASSPRQGIGGANVLTF. CDR3 DNA sequence: TGTGCCAGCTCACCGAGACAGGGAATTGGTGGGGCCAACGTCCTGACTTTC.

This clonotype was observed a few times. The chain's CDR3 is CASSQFNGLGGYTF. DNA for the CDR3: TGTGCCAGCAGCCAATTCAACGGGCTGGGAGGCTACACCTTC. J is TRBJ1-2 and V is TRBV16; no definite D call. CDR1 and CDR2 (germline): KGHSY, FQNENV. There are 14 residues in the CDR3. The V end lost 1 base, the J end lost 8 bases, and 14 bases lay between the germline ends.

This clonotype showed up just a few times. This chain connects TRBV15 to TRBJ1-1; D uncertain. Germline V gene lookup returns CDR1 LNHNV and CDR2 YYDKDF (reference sequence). The CDR3 has 12 amino acids. Trimming removed 2 bases from V and 6 bases from J, with 7 bases in between. CDR3 sequence (DNA): TGTGCCACCAGCAGACCCCGGGCTGAAGCTTTCTTT. Protein sequence: CATSRPRAEAFF.

This rearrangement joins TRBV7-2 to TRBJ2-7; D is ambiguous. V was clipped by 4 bases and J by 0 bases, with 10 bases between them. Germline assignment: CDR1 SGHTA and CDR2 FQGNSA. This CDR3 has 14 amino acids. This CDR3 is CASSSLQNSYEQYF. Written as DNA, the CDR3 is TGTGCCAGCAGCTCATTACAGAACTCCTACGAGCAGTACTTC.

This chain connects TRBV6-6 to TRBJ1-1, with TRBD1 matching over 7 bases. From germline, CDR1 is MNHNY and CDR2 SVGAGI (reference sequence). The CDR3 extends over 14 amino acids. Germline trimming cut 6 bases from V and 3 bases from J; bases unmatched to any gene: 7. The chain's CDR3 is CASRNRGADTEAFF. The CDR3, as DNA: TGTGCCAGCAGAAACAGGGGAGCCGACACTGAAGCTTTCTTT.

The table lists this clonotype with a few counts. The chain is built from TRBV28 and TRBJ2-2; the D gene is possibly TRBD1 (5 bases). The V end lost 5 bases, the J end lost 0 bases, and 13 bases lay between the germline ends. Looked up from germline, CDR1 is MDHEN and CDR2 is SYDVKM. The length of the CDR3 is 16 residues. The CDR3 sequence: CASSPIDRSNTGELFF. CDR3 coding DNA: TGTGCCAGCAGTCCAATCGACAGATCGAACACCGGGGAGCTGTTTTTT.

This rearrangement joins TRBV18 to TRBJ2-1; no clear D. Trimming took off 6 bases at V and 7 bases at J, with 7 bases between the two ends. CDR1 and CDR2 (germline): KGHSH, LQKENI. The CDR3 runs to 11 residues. The CDR3 loop is CASSPKNEQFF. The CDR3 DNA follows: TGTGCCAGCTCGCCAAAAAATGAGCAGTTCTTC.

This clonotype was seen at least ten times. This chain joins TRBV20-1 and TRBJ2-3; 9 bases are a match to TRBD2. The CDR3 sequence is 19 residues long. Germline V CDR1 and CDR2: DFQATT, SNEGSKA (reference sequence). V was pared by 3 bases and J by 1 base, with 17 bases of the junction left unmatched. In DNA, the CDR3 is TGCAGTGCTAGGGGCCCTGGTCGGCGGGGGGGCCCTGGCACAGATACGCAGTATTTT. Translating gives CSARGPGRRGGPGTDTQYF.

This clonotype was seen more than once but under ten times. The genes are TRBV27 and TRBJ2-6; D is undetermined. CDR1 is MNHEY, CDR2 SMNVEV, per germline (reference sequence). This CDR3 is built from 15 residues. The ends were cut back, 4 bases at V and 0 bases at J, with 7 bases in the middle. Here the CDR3 DNA reads TGTGCCAGCAGTTCGAAGGGCTCTGGGGCCAACGTCCTGACTTTC. It encodes CASSSKGSGANVLTF.

This clonotype was detected a few times. The genes are TRBV21-1 and TRBJ1-2. TRBV21-1 is a pseudogene locus. The CDR3 consists of 16 residues. Written as DNA, the CDR3 is TGTGCCAGCAGATTGGCGTGGGGGGCCCGCAAGTATGGCTACACCTTC. Protein sequence: CASRLAWGARKYGYTF.

This clonotype was found once. The chain carries TRBV18 and TRBJ2-7; possibly TRBD1 or TRBD2 for D (6 bases each). Trimming stripped 4 bases from V and 0 bases from J, with 10 bases between. Germline CDR1 KGHSH, CDR2 LQKENI. The CDR3 is 14 amino acids. The CDR3 DNA reads TGTGCCAGCTCACACGGGGGCTACTCCTACGAGCAGTACTTC. It codes for CASSHGGYSYEQYF.